These T cell receptor beta chains were read from a single sample in a study of T cells in Graves' hyperthyroidism and ophthalmopathy. Via MiXCR, TCRdb re-called the multiplex PCR reads, giving one row per CDR3 protein. The sample holds 500,000 to 650,000 distinct CDR3 sequences, roughly 15% seen once. The source material was blood. The receptors originated from a woman aged 45-59 years with Graves' ophthalmopathy. The CDR3 runs from the conserved cysteine through the conserved F or W. The D gene is left open where the match is weak. The size of a clone is reported for some rows only, either as once, few or many, or as a class for expanded clones.

J: TRBJ2-3; size: many; D: -; V: TRBV20-1; DNA: TGCAGTGCCCCGGGACGCGACGTTACGCAGTATTTT; CDR3: CSAPGRDVTQYF
J: TRBJ2-3; size: many; D: -; V: TRBV20-1; DNA: TGCAGTGCTAGAGAGAGACAGGGGATCCTAGCGGGAAAGCCAGATACGCAGTATTTT; CDR3: CSARERQGILAGKPDTQYF
J: TRBJ1-4; size: -; D: -; V: TRBV6-5; DNA: TGTGCCAGCAGTTACGGGAGTATGGAAAAACTGTTTTTT; CDR3: CASSYGSMEKLFF
J: TRBJ2-1; size: -; D: -; V: TRBV20-1; DNA: TGCAGCCCTTGGTCAGGCAATCACAATGAGCAGTTCTTC; CDR3: CSPWSGNHNEQFF
J: TRBJ1-1; size: many; D: -; V: TRBV7-9; DNA: TGTGCCAGCAGCCTCCTCAATCAGAACACTGAAGCTTTCTTT; CDR3: CASSLLNQNTEAFF
J: TRBJ1-1; size: many; D: -; V: TRBV20-1; DNA: TGCAGTGCTATTGGCAGTAACACTGAAGCTTTCTTT; CDR3: CSAIGSNTEAFF
J: TRBJ1-1; size: many; D: -; V: TRBV6-1; DNA: TGTGCCAGCAAGCCGACCCTAATAAGGTTGTGGACTGAAGCTTTCTTT; CDR3: CASKPTLIRLWTEAFF
J: TRBJ2-2; size: many; D: -; V: TRBV6-2/TRBV6-3; DNA: TGTGCCAGCAGTTACGGGCAGGAGGCACCGAACACCGGGGAGCTGTTTTTT; CDR3: CASSYGQEAPNTGELFF
J: TRBJ1-1; size: many; D: -; V: TRBV11-2; DNA: TGTGCCAGCAGCGAACAGAGGAGGGACACTGAAGCTTTCTTT; CDR3: CASSEQRRDTEAFF
J: TRBJ2-5; size: -; D: TRBD2; V: TRBV9; DNA: TGTGCCAGCAGCACTCAAGCGGGAGATGAGACCCAGTACTTC; CDR3: CASSTQAGDETQYF
J: TRBJ1-3; size: -; D: -; V: TRBV7-9; DNA: TGTGTCAGCAGCCAACCCCGAGTGAGGGGAGGTGTCGGAAACACCATATATTTT; CDR3: CVSSQPRVRGGVGNTIYF
J: TRBJ2-1; size: many; D: TRBD2; V: TRBV5-1; DNA: TGCGCCAGCAGCTTAGGGCGGGGAGGGTACAATGAGCAGTTCTTC; CDR3: CASSLGRGGYNEQFF
J: TRBJ2-3; size: many; D: -; V: TRBV11-2; DNA: TGTGCCAGCAGCTTCAGCGGGTCCACAGATACGCAGTATTTT; CDR3: CASSFSGSTDTQYF
J: TRBJ2-7; size: -; D: TRBD1; V: TRBV6-1; DNA: TGTGCCAGCAGCCGAAGACCGGGACAGGGGGCCAGGGAGCAGTACTTC; CDR3: CASSRRPGQGAREQYF
J: TRBJ1-1; size: many; D: -; V: TRBV4-1; DNA: TGCGCCAGCAGCCCGGGAGTCGTGAACACTGAAGCTTTCTTT; CDR3: CASSPGVVNTEAFF
J: TRBJ1-1; size: many; D: TRBD1; V: TRBV7-8; DNA: TGTGCCAGCAGCCCCCAGGGACAGGGCTACACTGAAGCTTTCTTT; CDR3: CASSPQGQGYTEAFF
J: TRBJ2-7; size: many; D: -; V: TRBV20-1; DNA: TGCAGTGCTAGGAGGGGGTTTTCGGTTTACGAGCAGTACTTC; CDR3: CSARRGFSVYEQYF
J: TRBJ2-1; size: many; D: TRBD1; V: TRBV7-2; DNA: TGTGCCAGCAGCATCGACAGGGGTGATGAGCAGTTCTTC; CDR3: CASSIDRGDEQFF
J: TRBJ2-7; size: many; D: -; V: TRBV20-1; DNA: TGCAGTGCTTCCTTAGAGTCCTACGAGCAGTACTTC; CDR3: CSASLESYEQYF
J: TRBJ2-2; size: -; D: -; V: TRBV27; DNA: TGTGCCAGCAGTTTCTTCGGGAGTGGGTCGTGGGCCGGGGAGCTGTTTTTT; CDR3: CASSFFGSGSWAGELFF
J: TRBJ2-7; size: few; D: TRBD2; V: TRBV10-2; DNA: TGCGCCAGCAGTGACCTTCGGACTAGCATCTACGAGCAGTACTTC; CDR3: CASSDLRTSIYEQYF
J: TRBJ1-4; size: many; D: TRBD1; V: TRBV10-3; DNA: TGTGCCATCAGTGATATCTGGACAGGGGGAGGTGAAAAACTGTTTTTT; CDR3: CAISDIWTGGGEKLFF
J: TRBJ1-2; size: many; D: -; V: TRBV19; DNA: TGTGCCAGTAGTATAATTGAGGGAGGTCGCGGCTACACCTTC; CDR3: CASSIIEGGRGYTF
J: TRBJ2-2; size: many; D: TRBD2; V: TRBV24-1; DNA: TGTGCCACCAGTGTCGGGACTAGCCCTCCGAACACCGGGGAGCTGTTTTTT; CDR3: CATSVGTSPPNTGELFF
J: TRBJ2-3; size: many; D: -; V: TRBV20-1; DNA: TGCAGTGCTAGTCCTCTAACTAGGAGGGCAGATACGCAGTATTTT; CDR3: CSASPLTRRADTQYF
J: TRBJ2-1; size: many; D: TRBD2; V: TRBV20-1; DNA: TGCAGTGCCTCCGGGACTAGCGGGGCGACTGCCTACAATGAGCAGTTCTTC; CDR3: CSASGTSGATAYNEQFF